These 19 T cell receptor beta chains were sequenced from one sample in a study of shared clonotypes between healthy human individuals (dated by TCRdb to 2020 to 2022). The library was made by the immunoSEQ multiplex PCR assay. The table was pulled from immuneACCESS by TCRdb, which kept in-frame rearrangements only. Such tables lose some clones; where checked, under half of the loss comes from unresolved V genes, and the rest has no known cause. A total of about 1.1 million clones appear in this sample, approximately 80% of them only once. In total, the top ten clones hold 0.55% to 0.7% of the sample. The sequenced sample was memory CD4+ T cells from PBMCs. What this sample's cell subset or site label stands for: CD45RA-negative fraction. All receptors derive from a man aged 18 to 30 in good health. Some clones in this sample may be carry-over from other donors' samples.

This clone occurred once. The gene calls are TRBV9 and TRBJ2-1; D is unclear. Germline V gene data show CDR1 as SGDLS and CDR2 as YYNGEE. This CDR3 is built from 16 residues. With 3 bases removed from V and 7 bases from J, the gap between germline ends came to 20 bases. CDR3 protein: CASSAPTGLEANEQFF. CDR3 DNA sequence: TGTGCCAGCAGCGCTCCGACGGGCCTTGAGGCGAATGAGCAGTTCTTC. Based on the CDR3 plus reference TRBV9 and TRBJ2-1, the full variable domain is DSGVTQTPKHLITATGQRVTLRCSPRSGDLSVYWYQQSLDQGLQFLIQYYNGEERAKGNILERFSAQQFPDLHSELNLSSLELGDSALYFCASSAPTGLEANEQFFGPGTRLTVL.

This clone was recorded only once. The chain uses TRBV7-6 and TRBJ1-1; D is perhaps TRBD1 (5 bases). CDR3 length equals 16 residues. Per the germline V gene, CDR1 is SGHVS and CDR2 is FNYEAQ. Between the trimmed V and J ends, which lost 3 bases and 4 bases, there was a span of 18 bases. The CDR3 DNA is TGTGCCAGCAGCTTGGCCTCGGGGGGAAGTAGCACTGAAGCTTTCTTT. Its translation: CASSLASGGSSTEAFF.

There are a few counts of this clone. V is TRBV6-1 and J is TRBJ2-7; D is unresolved. This CDR3 contains 12 residues. CDR1 is MNHNS, CDR2 SASEGT, per germline. Deletions cut 7 bases from V and 2 bases from J, with 9 bases between. CDR3 loop: CASTLETYEQYF. DNA of the CDR3: TGTGCCAGCACCCTAGAGACCTACGAGCAGTACTTC.

This clone was seen a handful of times. The same CDR3 arises from other DNA sequences in this sample as well. The V call is TRBV5-1, the J call TRBJ2-3; no definite D call. CDR1 SGHRS and CDR2 YFSETQ come from the germline V gene. V lost 0 bases and J lost 1, with 6 bases in between. This CDR3 has 14 residues. CDR3 in DNA: TGCGCCAGCAGCTTGGTCCAGGGCACAGATACGCAGTATTTT. Its protein product is CASSLVQGTDTQYF.

The chain is built from TRBV5-1 and TRBJ2-5, with D maybe TRBD1 (6 bases). With 3 bases removed from V and 2 bases from J, the gap between germline ends came to 17 bases. Germline V lookup: CDR1 SGHRS, CDR2 YFSETQ. The length of the CDR3 is 16 residues. As DNA, the CDR3 is TGCGCCAGCAGCTACCGACCGGGACACTTACAAGAGACCCAGTACTTC. Encoded protein: CASSYRPGHLQETQYF. The full variable domain, in which reference TRBV5-1 and TRBJ2-5 provide the parts outside the CDR3, is KAGVTQTPRYLIKTRGQQVTLSCSPISGHRSVSWYQQTPGQGLQFLFEYFSETQRNKGNFPGRFSGRQFSNSRSEMNVSTLELGDSALYLCASSYRPGHLQETQYFGPGTRLLVL.

The V and J genes are TRBV9 and TRBJ2-1, with 8 bases matching TRBD1. The length of the CDR3 is 15 residues. Per the germline V gene, CDR1 is SGDLS and CDR2 is YYNGEE. V lost 2 bases, J lost 9 bases, and 10 bases stayed unmatched. The CDR3 bases are TGTGCCAGCAGCGTGGCAGGGGGCCCGACTCGTGAGCAGTTCTTC. This gives the protein CASSVAGGPTREQFF.

V usage is TRBV9 and J usage is TRBJ2-3; D call uncertain. This CDR3 comprises 16 residues. The V and J ends lost 4 bases and 6 bases respectively, with 21 bases between them. The germline CDR1 and CDR2 sequences are SGDLS and YYNGEE. The CDR3 here is CASSFRTTSRVDTQYF. The CDR3 region has the DNA TGTGCCAGCAGCTTCCGCACCACCTCTAGGGTCGATACGCAGTATTTT.

The chain employs TRBV5-1 and TRBJ2-7; D unclear. The CDR3 is made up of 15 amino acids. CDR1 is SGHRS and CDR2 is YFSETQ in the germline V gene. Trimming left V 0 bases short and J 3 bases short, with 13 bases between. The CDR3 DNA reads as TGCGCCAGCAGCTTGGGACCTCTTGACGGCTACGAGCAGTACTTC. This sequence encodes CASSLGPLDGYEQYF.

The chain links TRBV7-9 to TRBJ1-3, with 8 bases matching TRBD1. This CDR3 has 15 amino acids. Germline V gene data show CDR1 as SEHNR and CDR2 as FQNEAQ (reference sequence). V lost 6 bases to trimming and J lost 7 bases; unmatched junction nucleotides: 11. This chain's CDR3 is CASRARTGLRNTIYF. CDR3 DNA sequence: TGTGCCAGCAGGGCTAGGACAGGGCTGAGGAACACCATATATTTT.

Only one count was recorded for this clone. Other DNA sequences in this sample translate to the same CDR3. The rearrangement links TRBV2 to TRBJ1-1, with a weak D call TRBD1 (5 bases). The CDR3 contains 13 residues. Trimming pared 3 bases from V and 5 bases from J, leaving 10 bases between. Per the germline V gene, CDR1 is SNHLY and CDR2 is FYNNEI. The CDR3 DNA reads TGTGCCAGCAGTGATGGCGGGGGGACTGAAGCTTTCTTT. It specifies CASSDGGGTEAFF. Together with reference TRBV2 and TRBJ1-1, the CDR3 gives the full variable domain: EPEVTQTPSHQVTQMGQEVILRCVPISNHLYFYWYRQILGQKVEFLVSFYNNEISEKSEIFDDQFSVERPDGSNFTLKIRSTKLEDSAMYFCASSDGGGTEAFFGQGTRLTVV.

This clone has just a few counts. The gene calls are TRBV9 and TRBJ2-1; no reliable D call. Trimming pared 0 bases from V and 9 bases from J, leaving 16 bases between. This CDR3 contains 15 residues. CDR1 is SGDLS, CDR2 YYNGEE, per germline. The CDR3 reads CASSVVGQPAGEQFF. CDR3 bases: TGTGCCAGCAGCGTAGTAGGCCAACCAGCTGGTGAGCAGTTCTTC.

The chain uses TRBV11-2 and TRBJ2-7, with 7 bases lining up with TRBD2. The CDR3 runs to 12 residues. V lost 8 bases to trimming and J lost 3 bases; unmatched junction nucleotides: 4. The germline gives CDR1 SGHAT, CDR2 FQNNGV. In nucleotides, the CDR3 is TGTGCCAGCGGAGCGGGACTCTACGAGCAGTACTTC. Translating gives CASGAGLYEQYF.

This clone was seen a single time. V is TRBV7-2 and J is TRBJ2-5, with 9 bases lining up with TRBD1. The CDR3 sequence is 17 residues long. Trimming took 5 bases from V and 7 from J; bases not matched to a gene: 17. The germline CDR1 and CDR2 sequences are SGHTA and FQGNSA. DNA of the CDR3: TGTGCCAGCAGCCCCGGACAGGGGAAAGCGGGAATTGGGACCCAGTACTTC. Translating gives CASSPGQGKAGIGTQYF.

This chain connects TRBV10-2 to TRBJ2-7, with 9 nucleotides matching TRBD2. Germline trimming cut 5 bases from V and 2 bases from J; bases unmatched to any gene: 7. Germline V CDR1 and CDR2: WSHSY, SAAADI. The CDR3 consists of 15 residues. CDR3 protein: CASSSSGTLPYEQYF. CDR3 bases: TGCGCCAGCAGTTCTAGCGGGACACTCCCCTACGAGCAGTACTTC.

This clone was counted ten times or more. This chain uses TRBV6-6 with TRBJ2-4; D is perhaps TRBD2 (5 bases). Germline assignment: CDR1 MNHNY and CDR2 SVGAGI (reference sequence). The CDR3 has 14 residues. The V and J ends lost 5 bases and 12 bases respectively, with 20 bases between them. CDR3 nucleotide sequence: TGTGCCAGCAGTGATTGGCGTCCTAGCCCCTCTCAGTACTTC. Translating gives CASSDWRPSPSQYF.

The chain has TRBV11-2 and TRBJ1-2; TRBD1 might be the D (5 bases). This CDR3 contains 14 residues. Germline V gene sequence: CDR1 SGHAT, CDR2 FQNNGV. Trimming took off 4 bases at V and 4 bases at J, with 13 bases between the two ends. CDR3 nucleotides: TGTGCCAGCAGCTCCCAGGGACTGCGCTATGGCTACACCTTC. It yields the protein CASSSQGLRYGYTF.

This clone appeared a single time. This sequence joins TRBV18 and TRBJ2-5, with D possibly being TRBD1 or TRBD2 (7 bases each). CDR1 is KGHSH, CDR2 LQKENI, per germline. There are 15 residues in the CDR3. Trimming stripped 3 bases from V and 4 bases from J, with 15 bases between. The CDR3 here is CASSPRQGGTETQYF. CDR3 DNA: TGTGCCAGCTCACCGCGACAGGGAGGGACAGAGACCCAGTACTTC.

The rearrangement links TRBV4-2 to TRBJ2-5; the D is unclear. V was cut by 4 bases and J by 1 base, with 7 bases left in between. This CDR3 comprises 13 residues. Germline CDR1 is LGHNA and CDR2 is YNFKEQ. CDR3 DNA sequence: TGTGCCAGCAGCCGGGCTACCCAAGAGACCCAGTACTTC. Protein sequence: CASSRATQETQYF.

The V gene is TRBV29-1, the J gene TRBJ2-2; 10 bases line up with TRBD1. V shed 7 bases, J shed 5 bases, and the junction held 13 bases outside the gene matches. Germline-derived CDR1 and CDR2 are SQVTM and ANQGSEA. The CDR3 runs to 16 residues. For the CDR3, the DNA is TGCAGCGGGCGGGACAGGGGCTCTTCAGGTACCGGGGAGCTGTTTTTT. As protein: CSGRDRGSSGTGELFF.